This record covers a single T cell receptor beta chain. The data stem from a study of blood T cell repertoires in COVID-19. Overall study: COVID-19 samples, acute and convalescent, were from the United States, Italy and Spain. PBMCs, B-cell-depleted T cells, or T cells were the source of the cDNA or gDNA that made up the material.

Per the original methods: It was from reference gene primer amplification that nucleated cell counts were estimated. Method: immunoSEQ multiplex PCR; TCRdb's copy keeps in-frame clones and lacks some. V, J and clone size are taken as reported in that table, and D and trimming were inferred from the DNA itself. The sample has around 150,000 clones, about 78% seen once. Sequencing was performed on peripheral blood. This clonotype originated in a man aged 55 to 69 who had recovered from COVID-19.

CDR3 region: CASTVTGYNSPLHF. CDR3 nucleotides: TGTGCCTCTACCGTGACGGGGTATAATTCACCCCTCCACTTT. This chain links TRBV30 with TRBJ1-6; no definite D call. The V end lost 7 bases, the J end lost 4 bases, and 14 bases lay between the germline ends. The germline V gene has CDR1 GTSNPN and CDR2 SVGIG (reference sequence). The CDR3 has 14 amino acids.